Below, 15 T cell receptor beta chains from the same sample are listed, as sequenced in a study of PD-L1 blockade in urothelial cancer. Clones were read by immunoSEQ multiplex PCR, and TCRdb kept only the in-frame ones, dropping some. The repertoire holds more than 45,000 clones, with about 68% as singletons. Sample time point: pretreatment peripheral blood. Source: PBMCs, taken around atezolizumab (anti-PD-L1) treatment. The receptor set was obtained from an older man with urothelial cancer.

This sequence joins TRBV12-2 and TRBJ2-3; the listed D gene, TRBD1, was not tested against the DNA. TRBV12-2 is listed as a pseudogene. This CDR3 is 15 amino acids long. CDR3 residues: CASRQGNPSPDTQYF. The DNA for the CDR3 is TGTGCAAGTCGACAGGGGAACCCATCTCCAGATACGCAGTATTTT.

This clone was observed a single time. The chain has TRBV4-1 and TRBJ2-1; a weak D match, TRBD2 (5 bases). Germline-derived CDR1 and CDR2 are MGHRA and YSYEKL. The CDR3 has 14 amino acids. The V gene lost 0 bases and the J gene lost 10 bases, with 13 bases spanning the gap. The CDR3 nucleotides are TGCGCCAGCAGCCAAGATTTTGTAGCGAAGGAGCAGTTCTTC. It codes for CASSQDFVAKEQFF.

This clone was counted only a few times. The chain is built from TRBV13 and TRBJ1-1; D perhaps matches TRBD1 (5 bases). Trimming left V 5 bases short and J 5 bases short, with 12 bases between. The CDR3 totals 13 residues. In germline, CDR1 is PRHDT, CDR2 FYEKMQ (reference sequence). CDR3 nucleotides: TGTGCCAGCAGCCGCCGGGGGGGGACTGAAGCTTTCTTT. Protein product: CASSRRGGTEAFF. Full variable domain (remainder filled in from reference TRBV13 and TRBJ1-1): AAGVIQSPRHLIKEKRETATLKCYPIPRHDTVYWYQQGPGQDPQFLISFYEKMQSDKGSIPDRFSAQQFSDYHSELNMSSLELGDSALYFCASSRRGGTEAFFGQGTRLTVV.

This chain connects TRBV10-3 to TRBJ2-5; D call uncertain. The CDR3 has 12 amino acids. Germline V lookup: CDR1 ENHRY, CDR2 SYGVKD. V was pared by 4 bases and J by 0 bases, with 3 bases between. CDR3 region: CAISVNQETQYF. For the CDR3, the DNA is TGTGCCATCAGTGTAAACCAAGAGACCCAGTACTTC.

The chain uses TRBV5-5 and TRBJ2-6; 7 nucleotides match TRBD1. The CDR3 has 17 residues. V lost 0 bases to trimming and J lost 3 bases; unmatched junction nucleotides: 6. CDR1 and CDR2 (germline): SGHKS, YYEKEE (reference sequence). CDR3 in amino acids: CASSLAPTGSGANVLTF. The DNA for the CDR3 is TGTGCCAGCAGCTTGGCCCCGACAGGGAGTGGGGCCAACGTCCTGACTTTC.

This clone was counted a few times. This chain connects TRBV7-9 to TRBJ1-3; D is unresolved. The CDR3 sequence is 16 residues long. Per the germline V gene, CDR1 is SEHNR and CDR2 is FQNEAQ (reference sequence). V lost 2 bases to trimming and J lost 0 bases, with 11 bases between them. This chain's CDR3 is CASSLWAMSSGNTIYF. For the CDR3, the DNA is TGTGCCAGCAGCTTATGGGCCATGTCCTCTGGAAACACCATATATTTT.

This clone was seen ten or more times. The chain employs TRBV6-1 and TRBJ2-3; 8 nucleotides match TRBD1. This CDR3 has 15 amino acids. Germline assignment: CDR1 MNHNS and CDR2 SASEGT. Trimming removed 7 bases from V and 3 bases from J; junction bases left unmatched: 9. CDR3 DNA sequence: TGTGCCAGCACCGCGACAGGGGTTACAACAGATACGCAGTATTTT. This gives the protein CASTATGVTTDTQYF.

The rearrangement joins TRBV10-3 to TRBJ1-1, with TRBD1 identical over 11 bases. The germline V gene has CDR1 ENHRY and CDR2 SYGVKD. The CDR3 has 17 residues. The V and J ends lost 0 bases and 0 bases, in that order; junction bases with no gene match: 3. CDR3 in amino acids: CAISESGQGALNTEAFF. The CDR3 bases are TGTGCCATCAGTGAGTCAGGACAGGGGGCTCTGAACACTGAAGCTTTCTTT.

The V gene is TRBV11-3, the J gene TRBJ1-1; no definite D call. The CDR3 loop spans 12 amino acids. Germline V gene lookup returns CDR1 SGHNT and CDR2 YENEEA. Between the trimmed V and J ends, which lost 5 bases and 6 bases, there was a span of 10 bases. Here the CDR3 reads CASSLSSSEAFF. Written as DNA, the CDR3 is TGTGCCAGCAGCCTATCTTCATCTGAAGCTTTCTTT.

The CDR3 bases are TGTGCCAGCAGTCCGCCCGGGACAGAAAACACTGAAGCTTTCTTT. This sequence encodes CASSPPGTENTEAFF. V gene TRBV21-1 combines with J gene TRBJ1-1; the table's D gene call, TRBD1, was not cross checked with the DNA. TRBV21-1 is a pseudogene segment. The CDR3 runs 15 residues.

The J gene is TRBJ2-3, the V gene TRBV15; 10 bases line up with TRBD2. Trimming cost V 3 bases and J 3 bases; bases outside gene matches: 6. The CDR3 extends over 16 amino acids. Germline lookup yields CDR1 LNHNV and CDR2 YYDKDF (reference sequence). The CDR3 loop is CATSRRSGGTTDTQYF. The DNA for the CDR3 is TGTGCCACCAGCAGGCGTAGCGGGGGGACTACAGATACGCAGTATTTT.

This chain joins TRBV28 and TRBJ2-5, with 11 bases aligning to TRBD2. With V trimmed by 6 bases and J by 6 bases, 15 bases remained unmatched. The germline gives CDR1 MDHEN, CDR2 SYDVKM. The CDR3 is 17 residues long. The CDR3 loop is CASRLSSSGRMVKTQYF. DNA for the CDR3: TGTGCCAGCAGACTATCGTCTAGCGGGAGGATGGTGAAGACCCAGTACTTC.

The V gene is TRBV18, the J gene TRBJ2-5; maybe TRBD2 (5 bases). The CDR3 sequence is 14 residues long. Trimming pared 3 bases from V and 5 bases from J, leaving 13 bases between. The germline gives CDR1 KGHSH, CDR2 LQKENI. The CDR3 is CASSPNGRGETQYF. In DNA, the CDR3 is TGTGCCAGCTCACCCAATGGCCGCGGGGAGACCCAGTACTTC.

V is TRBV4-3 and J is TRBJ2-5; 7 nucleotides line up with TRBD2. The CDR3 loop spans 14 amino acids. The germline V gene has CDR1 LGHNA and CDR2 YSLEER. J gave up 5 bases and V 1 base, and 4 bases lay outside the gene matches. The CDR3 loop reads CASSQGLATETQYF. The DNA for the CDR3 is TGCGCCAGCAGCCAAGGACTAGCTACGGAGACCCAGTACTTC.

The chain employs TRBV5-8 and TRBJ2-1; 8 nucleotides align to TRBD2. After removal of 3 bases from V and 4 bases from J, the junction contained 12 bases not matched to a gene. The CDR3 has 17 residues. Germline CDR1 is SGHTS and CDR2 is YDEGEE. In nucleotides, the CDR3 is TGTGCCAGCAGCTCTTCACTTCTGAAGCGGGAGTACAATGAGCAGTTCTTC. Translation gives CASSSSLLKREYNEQFF. The full variable domain, rest sourced from reference TRBV5-8 and TRBJ2-1, is EAGVTQSPTHLIKTRGQQATLRCSPISGHTSVYWYQQALGLGLQFLLWYDEGEERNRGNFPPRFSGRQFPNYSSELNVNALELEDSALYLCASSSSLLKREYNEQFFGPGTRLTVL.